This TCR beta chain comes out of a study of T cell repertoires in cytomegalovirus infection. TCRdb fed the reads into MiXCR, producing one record per CDR3 protein. The sample has 740,000 or so distinct CDR3 sequences, 35% seen once; the top ten hold about 2.8%. The study, taken as a whole, reports: Dominant in the ex vivo response were TCR beta clonotypes restricted by HLA-C and specific for CMV.

The CDR3 has 16 residues. V was clipped by 0 bases and J by 5 bases; unmatched bases: 6. In germline, CDR1 is LGHNA, CDR2 YNFKEQ. Points on this clonotype: Its antigen remains unidentified.

The sequenced sample consisted of PBMCs. This chain uses TRBV4-2 with TRBJ1-2; 10 bases line up with TRBD1. This TCR was recovered from a human donor in good health (CMV status not recorded). Some clones in this sample may be carry-over from other donors' samples. CDR3 sequence: CASSQDKDRGSYGYTF. CDR3 in DNA: TGTGCCAGCAGCCAAGATAAGGACAGGGGGTCGTATGGCTACACCTTC.